These 5 T cell receptor beta chains were sequenced from one sample in a study of cytomegalovirus exposure and HLA in healthy donors. 60 Vbeta and 13 Jbeta primers were used in PCR. Here immunoSEQ multiplex PCR was the method, and the copy in TCRdb shows in-frame clones only, minus some. The sample gives roughly 120,000 clones, approximately 81% of which show up once; roughly 2.3% is in the top ten. The sample taken for sequencing was PBMCs. The receptors were gathered from a woman aged 30 to 39 in good health and CMV-seronegative.

The J gene is TRBJ1-3, the V gene TRBV5-1, with 10 nucleotides matching TRBD1. The CDR3 covers 16 residues. Germline loops: CDR1 SGHRS, CDR2 YFSETQ. Germline trimming cut 0 bases from V and 1 base from J; bases unmatched to any gene: 1. CDR3 residues: CASSLGQGASGNTIYF. In nucleotides, the CDR3 is TGCGCCAGCAGCTTGGGACAGGGGGCTTCTGGAAACACCATATATTTT.

This clone was seen once. The CDR3 sequence: CASSLGSDTEAFF. The CDR3 DNA follows: TGTGCCAGCAGCTTAGGGAGCGACACTGAAGCTTTCTTT. This sequence joins TRBV11-2 and TRBJ1-1; D ambiguous. CDR3 length: 13 amino acids. Trimming cost V 1 base and J 3 bases, with 6 bases left between them. Germline CDR1 reads SGHAT; CDR2 reads FQNNGV.

The chain carries TRBV18 and TRBJ2-3; a weak D match, TRBD2 (6 bases). The CDR3 consists of 14 residues. V lost 0 bases to trimming and J lost 6 bases, with 10 bases between them. CDR1 and CDR2 (germline): KGHSH, LQKENI. The CDR3 DNA reads as TGTGCCAGCTCACCACCGCCCGGGGGTGATACGCAGTATTTT. This translates into CASSPPPGGDTQYF.

This rearrangement joins TRBV5-1 to TRBJ1-2; tentative D call: TRBD1 (6 bases). Trimming took off 3 bases at V and 7 bases at J, with 19 bases between the two ends. The CDR3 spans 15 residues. From germline, CDR1 is SGHRS and CDR2 YFSETQ. The CDR3 DNA reads as TGCGCCAGCAGCTCCGCGACATCAGGGGTGTTTGGCTACACCTTC. This gives the protein CASSSATSGVFGYTF.

This clone was seen a few times. The chain combines TRBV27 with TRBJ2-1; D not certain. Per germline, CDR1 MNHEY and CDR2 SMNVEV (reference sequence). This CDR3 is 15 amino acids long. Trimming removed 6 bases from V and 6 bases from J, with 18 bases in between. The CDR3 DNA follows: TGTGCCAGCAGGGTGATTTTTAGCTATGGCAATGAGCAGTTCTTC. Its translation: CASRVIFSYGNEQFF.